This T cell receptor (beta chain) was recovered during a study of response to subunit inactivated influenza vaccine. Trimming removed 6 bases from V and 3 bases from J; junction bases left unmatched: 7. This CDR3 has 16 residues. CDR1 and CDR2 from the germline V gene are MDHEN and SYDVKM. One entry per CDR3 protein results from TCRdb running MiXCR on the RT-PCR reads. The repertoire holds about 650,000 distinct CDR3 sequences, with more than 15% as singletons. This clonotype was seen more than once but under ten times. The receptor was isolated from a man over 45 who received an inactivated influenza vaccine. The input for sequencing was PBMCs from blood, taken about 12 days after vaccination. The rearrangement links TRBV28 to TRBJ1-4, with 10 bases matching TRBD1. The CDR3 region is CASRDDRGPANEKLFF. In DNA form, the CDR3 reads TGTGCCAGCAGGGACGACAGGGGGCCGGCTAATGAAAAACTGTTTTTT.